The 18 T cell receptor beta chains listed next were all sequenced from one sample in a study of blood T cell repertoires in COVID-19. Assay used: immunoSEQ multiplex PCR; TCRdb lists only in-frame clones, some missing. The repertoire has under 40,000 clones, around 89% of them found once; the top ten carry about 1.4%. Sequencing was carried out using peripheral blood. The source is a man in his sixties with active COVID-19.

The chain links TRBV4-3 to TRBJ1-1, with a weak D call TRBD1 (6 bases). The V end lost 1 base, the J end lost 10 bases, and 13 bases lay between the germline ends. The CDR3 length is 13 residues. From germline, CDR1 is LGHNA and CDR2 YSLEER. The CDR3 spells CASSQVRGAAAFF. In nucleotides, the CDR3 is TGCGCCAGCAGCCAAGTCAGGGGAGCGGCAGCTTTCTTT.

The chain couples TRBV24-1 to TRBJ2-6; D not resolved. V was pared by 5 bases and J by 0 bases, with 10 bases between. CDR1 and CDR2 from the germline V gene are KGHDR and SFDVKD. The CDR3 is 16 amino acids. The CDR3 DNA sequence: TGTGCCACCAGTGTATTGGCAATCTCTGGGGCCAACGTCCTGACTTTC. Translation: CATSVLAISGANVLTF.

In DNA form, the CDR3 reads TGTGCCAGCAGCTTGTGGCACAGGGGTAACTCTGGGGCCAACGTCCTGACTTTC. This sequence encodes CASSLWHRGNSGANVLTF. The chain uses TRBV5-5 and TRBJ2-6, with TRBD1 matching over 7 bases. The CDR3 extends over 18 amino acids. Germline values: CDR1 SGHKS, CDR2 YYEKEE (reference sequence). V was pared by 1 base and J by 0 bases, with 7 bases of the junction left unmatched. Filled out from reference TRBV5-5 and TRBJ2-6, the complete variable domain reads DAGVTQSPTHLIKTRGQQVTLRCSPISGHKSVSWYQQVLGQGPQFIFQYYEKEERGRGNFPDRFSARQFPNYSSELNVNALLLGDSALYLCASSLWHRGNSGANVLTFGAGSRLTVL.

The genes are TRBV5-5 and TRBJ1-2; TRBD1 might be the D (5 bases). This CDR3 spans 13 amino acids. Germline assignment: CDR1 SGHKS and CDR2 YYEKEE (reference sequence). Trimming took off 2 bases at V and 6 bases at J, with 11 bases between the two ends. CDR3 region: CASSLRQGDGYTF. Written as DNA, the CDR3 is TGTGCCAGCAGCTTACGGCAGGGTGATGGCTACACCTTC.

The chain links TRBV6-5 to TRBJ1-6; 9 nucleotides line up with TRBD1. The CDR3 is 15 amino acids. The V gene's germline CDR1 is MNHEY and CDR2 SVGAGI. With 6 bases clipped from V and 9 bases from J, the junction kept 9 bases outside the gene matches. The CDR3 sequence is CASRPTGGLSSPLHF. The CDR3 DNA sequence: TGTGCCAGCAGACCGACAGGGGGATTGAGTTCACCCCTCCACTTT.

The rearrangement joins TRBV7-2 to TRBJ2-7; the D gene is possibly TRBD1 (7 bases). This CDR3 has 15 amino acids. Germline values: CDR1 SGHTA, CDR2 FQGNSA. V gave up 4 bases and J gave up 2 bases, with 15 bases separating them. Written as DNA, the CDR3 is TGTGCCAGCAGCTCCCAGGGGGGCACACCCTACGAGCAGTACTTC. Encoded protein: CASSSQGGTPYEQYF.

The J gene is TRBJ1-5, the V gene TRBV6-1; tentatively, D is TRBD1 (5 bases). Per germline, CDR1 MNHNS and CDR2 SASEGT. V lost 1 base, J lost 4 bases, and 5 bases lay in between. This CDR3 spans 13 amino acids. For the CDR3, the DNA is TGTGCCAGCAGTGAAGGACAGAATCAGCCCCAGCATTTT. The encoded protein is CASSEGQNQPQHF.

V gene TRBV11-3 combines with J gene TRBJ1-1; a weak D match, TRBD1 (5 bases). This CDR3 contains 13 residues. Germline CDR1 and CDR2: SGHNT and YENEEA. V was cut by 5 bases and J by 6 bases, with 13 bases left in between. This CDR3 is CASSQLREAEAFF. For the CDR3, the DNA is TGTGCCAGCAGCCAACTCAGGGAGGCTGAAGCTTTCTTT.

The chain links TRBV18 to TRBJ1-2, with a possible D match to TRBD1 (5 bases). Trimming took off 0 bases at V and 0 bases at J, with 11 bases between the two ends. CDR1 is KGHSH and CDR2 is LQKENI in the germline V gene. This CDR3 region has 16 residues. The CDR3 spells CASSPPWGEANYGYTF. CDR3 coding DNA: TGTGCCAGCTCACCACCGTGGGGGGAGGCTAACTATGGCTACACCTTC.

J is TRBJ2-6 and V is TRBV28, with D possibly being TRBD1 (5 bases). V was clipped by 6 bases and J by 0 bases, with 9 bases between them. The V gene's germline CDR1 is MDHEN and CDR2 SYDVKM. The CDR3 spans 15 residues. CDR3 DNA sequence: TGTGCCAGCAGGGACACGAACTCTGGGGCCAACGTCCTGACTTTC. Protein product: CASRDTNSGANVLTF.

The chain combines TRBV11-2 with TRBJ2-3, with a possible D match to TRBD2 (7 bases). Germline CDR1 and CDR2: SGHAT and FQNNGV. This CDR3 contains 15 residues. V was pared by 2 bases and J by 5 bases, with 14 bases between. CDR3 bases: TGTGCCAGCAGCTTACGGCGGGGGCCTCGAGATACGCAGTATTTT. Its translation: CASSLRRGPRDTQYF.

The chain joins TRBV6-5 to TRBJ1-5; no clear D. Germline CDR1 reads MNHEY; CDR2 reads SVGAGI. Trimming stripped 6 bases from V and 4 bases from J, with 16 bases between. The CDR3 contains 15 residues. CDR3 protein: CASRAGSGHNQPQHF. For the CDR3, the DNA is TGTGCCAGCAGGGCAGGAAGTGGCCATAATCAGCCCCAGCATTTT.

V and J are TRBV4-3 and TRBJ2-3; TRBD2 matches 7 bases. The CDR3 length is 17 residues. The germline V gene encodes CDR1 LGHNA and CDR2 YSLEER. The J segment lost 3 bases and the V segment lost 0 bases, leaving 9 bases of the junction unmatched. The chain's CDR3 is CASSQDIPGTTTDTQYF. For the CDR3, the DNA is TGCGCCAGCAGCCAAGATATCCCAGGGACTACAACAGATACGCAGTATTTT.

J is TRBJ2-3 and V is TRBV9, with TRBD2 identical over 9 bases. Germline V CDR1 and CDR2: SGDLS, YYNGEE. The CDR3 is made up of 16 amino acids. V lost 0 bases to trimming and J lost 1 base; unmatched junction nucleotides: 3. The CDR3: CASSVGQRGGTDTQYF. CDR3 nucleotide sequence: TGTGCCAGCAGCGTAGGCCAGCGGGGGGGCACAGATACGCAGTATTTT.

The chain employs TRBV11-3 and TRBJ1-1, with D maybe TRBD1 (6 bases). The CDR3 loop spans 14 amino acids. V shed 1 base and J shed 8 bases, with 14 bases lying between them. CDR1 and CDR2 from the germline V gene are SGHNT and YENEEA. The CDR3 region is CASSLGGNRAEAFF. Written as DNA, the CDR3 is TGTGCCAGCAGCTTAGGGGGTAACAGGGCCGAAGCTTTCTTT.

This chain uses TRBV24-1 with TRBJ2-2, with unresolved D. The V end was cut by 0 bases, the J end by 1 base, with 5 bases between. The germline CDR1 and CDR2 sequences are KGHDR and SFDVKD. The CDR3 is 15 amino acids. The DNA for the CDR3 is TGTGCCACCAGTGATTTGGTACAGAACACCGGGGAGCTGTTTTTT. Its translation: CATSDLVQNTGELFF.

The J gene is TRBJ2-4, the V gene TRBV11-2, with TRBD2 matching over 11 bases. The CDR3 contains 19 residues. The V and J ends lost 5 bases and 0 bases, in that order; junction bases with no gene match: 12. Germline CDR1 is SGHAT and CDR2 is FQNNGV. The CDR3 nucleotides are TGTGCCAGCAGCGCAGTCGGCCTAGCGGGGGGCCTAGCCAAAAACATTCAGTACTTC. It translates to CASSAVGLAGGLAKNIQYF.

V usage is TRBV11-1 and J usage is TRBJ2-1; 13 bases are a match to TRBD2. V was clipped by 6 bases and J by 4 bases; unmatched bases: 6. The CDR3 is 16 amino acids. Germline V gene lookup returns CDR1 SGHAT and CDR2 FQDESV (reference sequence). CDR3 sequence: CASRETSGGTYNEQFF. CDR3 nucleotide sequence: TGTGCCAGCAGGGAGACTAGCGGGGGGACGTACAATGAGCAGTTCTTC.